These T cell receptor beta chains were read from a single sample in a study of cytomegalovirus exposure and HLA in healthy donors. The data were produced by immunoSEQ multiplex PCR, yet TCRdb's version contains in-frame clones alone and is incomplete. This repertoire includes roughly 62,000 clones. Sequencing was carried out using PBMCs. The receptor set was obtained from a male donor in good health and CMV-seronegative. The CDR3 runs from the conserved cysteine through the conserved F or W. D genes are given only for firm matches.

j_call: TRBJ2-7; v_call: TRBV30; d_call: .; cdr3_nt: TGTGCCTGGGAAGGGGCCTCCTACGAGCAGTACTTC; cdr3_aa: CAWEGASYEQYF
j_call: TRBJ2-3; v_call: TRBV5-4; d_call: .; cdr3_nt: TGTGCCAGCAGCTTCTATTCGGGAAGGGGGACAGATACGCAGTATTTT; cdr3_aa: CASSFYSGRGTDTQYF
j_call: TRBJ2-3; v_call: TRBV28; d_call: TRBD1; cdr3_nt: TGTGCCAGCAGTTTATGGGGACAGGGCACAGATACGCAGTATTTT; cdr3_aa: CASSLWGQGTDTQYF
j_call: TRBJ2-1; v_call: TRBV4-3; d_call: TRBD2; cdr3_nt: TGCGCCAGCAGCCAAGATGCCCCGGCTAGCGGGAGTTTGAATGAGCAGTTCTTC; cdr3_aa: CASSQDAPASGSLNEQFF
j_call: TRBJ1-2; v_call: TRBV28; d_call: TRBD1; cdr3_nt: TGTGCCAGCAGTCAGGGACAGGGGTCCCATGGCTACACCTTC; cdr3_aa: CASSQGQGSHGYTF
j_call: TRBJ2-7; v_call: TRBV5-4; d_call: .; cdr3_nt: TGTGCCAGCAGCGAACAGGGTTACGAGCAGTACTTC; cdr3_aa: CASSEQGYEQYF
j_call: TRBJ2-1; v_call: TRBV29-1; d_call: .; cdr3_nt: TGCAGCGCTGAGGGGGAGGGCAATGAGCAGTTCTTC; cdr3_aa: CSAEGEGNEQFF
j_call: TRBJ1-1; v_call: TRBV9; d_call: .; cdr3_nt: TGTGCCAGCAGCGTCCAGGGAACTCAGGATGCTTTCTTT; cdr3_aa: CASSVQGTQDAFF
j_call: TRBJ2-4; v_call: TRBV5-1; d_call: TRBD1; cdr3_nt: TGCGCCAGCAGCTCCCGGACAGGGGGTACCAAAAACATTCAGTACTTC; cdr3_aa: CASSSRTGGTKNIQYF
j_call: TRBJ1-2; v_call: TRBV30; d_call: .; cdr3_nt: TGTGCCTGGAGTGTACCCACAGGGACCCTTTATGGCTACACCTTC; cdr3_aa: CAWSVPTGTLYGYTF
j_call: TRBJ2-4; v_call: TRBV15; d_call: TRBD2; cdr3_nt: TGTGCCACCAGCAGGCTAGCGGGGGTAGCCAAAAACATTCAGTACTTC; cdr3_aa: CATSRLAGVAKNIQYF
j_call: TRBJ1-4; v_call: TRBV12-5; d_call: .; cdr3_nt: TGTGCTAGTGGTTTGGTGCGGCCAACTAATGAAAAACTGTTTTTT; cdr3_aa: CASGLVRPTNEKLFF
j_call: TRBJ2-7; v_call: TRBV30; d_call: .; cdr3_nt: TGTGCCGGGACCTCGTTAGGGACTCCTACCAACGAGCAGTACTTC; cdr3_aa: CAGTSLGTPTNEQYF
j_call: TRBJ2-1; v_call: TRBV30; d_call: TRBD2; cdr3_nt: TGTGCCTGGGAACTAGCGGGGGGAGAGTCCGACAATGAGCAGTTCTTC; cdr3_aa: CAWELAGGESDNEQFF
j_call: TRBJ1-2; v_call: TRBV18; d_call: .; cdr3_nt: TGTGCCAGCTCACCAACGACAGAACACTATGGCTACACCTTC; cdr3_aa: CASSPTTEHYGYTF
j_call: TRBJ2-7; v_call: TRBV11-2; d_call: TRBD2; cdr3_nt: TGTGCCAGCAGCCCACTTATTGGGACTAGCGGGAGCTTCTACGAGCAGTACTTC; cdr3_aa: CASSPLIGTSGSFYEQYF
j_call: TRBJ1-5; v_call: TRBV6-5; d_call: TRBD1; cdr3_nt: TGTGCCAGCAGTTGGAAGGGGGCACATCAGCCCCAGCATTTT; cdr3_aa: CASSWKGAHQPQHF
j_call: TRBJ2-3; v_call: TRBV11-2; d_call: TRBD1; cdr3_nt: TGTGCCAGCAGCTTTGACAGGGGAGGCACAGATACGCAGTATTTT; cdr3_aa: CASSFDRGGTDTQYF
j_call: TRBJ2-1; v_call: TRBV7-9; d_call: .; cdr3_nt: TGTGCCAGCACCCAAGGGACTCTCTCCGACAATGAGCAGTTCTTC; cdr3_aa: CASTQGTLSDNEQFF
j_call: TRBJ2-7; v_call: TRBV6-5; d_call: TRBD1; cdr3_nt: TGTGCCAGCACGGACAGGGCCTACGAGCAGTACTTC; cdr3_aa: CASTDRAYEQYF
j_call: TRBJ2-5; v_call: TRBV25-1; d_call: TRBD2; cdr3_nt: TGTGCCAGCAGTCCCCTGCGGGGGAGATCCCAAGAGACCCAGTACTTC; cdr3_aa: CASSPLRGRSQETQYF
j_call: TRBJ2-3; v_call: TRBV7-2; d_call: TRBD2; cdr3_nt: TGTGCCAGCAGCTTAGGGGGCGGGGGGGGACTTAGCACAGATACGCAGTATTTT; cdr3_aa: CASSLGGGGGLSTDTQYF
j_call: TRBJ1-5; v_call: TRBV28; d_call: .; cdr3_nt: TGTGCCAGCAGTTTTATGGAGGACCAGCCCCAGCATTTT; cdr3_aa: CASSFMEDQPQHF
j_call: TRBJ1-5; v_call: TRBV7-8; d_call: TRBD1; cdr3_nt: TGTGCCAGCAGCTTCGGGACAGTTAGCAATCAGCCCCAGCATTTT; cdr3_aa: CASSFGTVSNQPQHF
j_call: TRBJ1-2; v_call: TRBV5-4; d_call: TRBD1; cdr3_nt: TGTGCCAGCACCTTTGGTTTGCGGGACAGGGGGGAATATGGCTACACCTTC; cdr3_aa: CASTFGLRDRGEYGYTF
j_call: TRBJ1-1; v_call: TRBV27; d_call: .; cdr3_nt: TGTGCCAGCAGTTTGGAAGGGGGTAAGGGGCTAGGCACTGAAGCTTTCTTT; cdr3_aa: CASSLEGGKGLGTEAFF
j_call: TRBJ1-4; v_call: TRBV2; d_call: .; cdr3_nt: TGTGCCAGCTGCCGGGTCCTTAATGAAAAACTGTTTTTT; cdr3_aa: CASCRVLNEKLFF
j_call: TRBJ2-1; v_call: TRBV7-9; d_call: TRBD2; cdr3_nt: TGTGCCAGCAGACGGCAGGGAGCGGGAACTTTCGGAGGCAATGAGCAGTTCTTC; cdr3_aa: CASRRQGAGTFGGNEQFF
j_call: TRBJ2-7; v_call: TRBV20-1; d_call: .; cdr3_nt: TGCAGTGCTGGACAGTTCTACGAGCAGTACTTC; cdr3_aa: CSAGQFYEQYF
j_call: TRBJ2-5; v_call: TRBV6-1; d_call: TRBD1; cdr3_nt: TGTGCCAGCAGTGACTTCCCAGGGGGTGCCCTCCGAGAGACCCAGTACTTC; cdr3_aa: CASSDFPGGALRETQYF
j_call: TRBJ2-7; v_call: TRBV10-3; d_call: TRBD2; cdr3_nt: TGTGCCATCAGATTCGGCGGGGGGGCTGGCGAGCAGTACTTC; cdr3_aa: CAIRFGGGAGEQYF
j_call: TRBJ2-7; v_call: TRBV19; d_call: .; cdr3_nt: TGTGCCAGTAGTATACCAGGGGCCTACGAGCAGTACTTC; cdr3_aa: CASSIPGAYEQYF
j_call: TRBJ1-1; v_call: TRBV5-6; d_call: TRBD1; cdr3_nt: TGTGCCAGCAGCACCGACAGGGACACTGAAGCTTTCTTT; cdr3_aa: CASSTDRDTEAFF
j_call: TRBJ2-3; v_call: TRBV29-1; d_call: TRBD2; cdr3_nt: TGCAGCGTTGAAGACGGCAGGCTAGCGGTCCCCACTTCTAGCACAGATACGCAGTATTTT; cdr3_aa: CSVEDGRLAVPTSSTDTQYF
j_call: TRBJ1-2; v_call: TRBV7-2; d_call: TRBD1; cdr3_nt: TGTGCCAGCAGCACTCGGACAGGGAATTCGGGCTACACCTTC; cdr3_aa: CASSTRTGNSGYTF
j_call: TRBJ2-7; v_call: TRBV4-3; d_call: .; cdr3_nt: TGCGCCAGCAGCCAGGCCCGGGACTCTCTCAATCGCGAGCAGTACTTC; cdr3_aa: CASSQARDSLNREQYF
j_call: TRBJ1-1; v_call: TRBV7-2; d_call: .; cdr3_nt: TGTGCCAGCAGCCTCAACCGGGGGGGAGCTGAAGCTTTCTTT; cdr3_aa: CASSLNRGGAEAFF
j_call: TRBJ2-1; v_call: TRBV29-1; d_call: .; cdr3_nt: TGCAGCGTTGGGGACACCGACAATGAGCAGTTCTTC; cdr3_aa: CSVGDTDNEQFF
j_call: TRBJ2-6; v_call: TRBV5-1; d_call: TRBD1; cdr3_nt: TGCGCCAGCAGCTGGGCCGGGACAGTTACTGCTGGGGCCAACGTCCTGACTTTC; cdr3_aa: CASSWAGTVTAGANVLTF
j_call: TRBJ2-5; v_call: TRBV20-1; d_call: .; cdr3_nt: TGCAGTGCTGGGACACAAGAGAACCAGTACTTC; cdr3_aa: CSAGTQENQYF
j_call: TRBJ2-3; v_call: TRBV30; d_call: TRBD1; cdr3_nt: TGTGCCTGGAGTTCGACAGGGGGAGGCACAGATACGCAGTATTTT; cdr3_aa: CAWSSTGGGTDTQYF
j_call: TRBJ2-1; v_call: TRBV9; d_call: TRBD2; cdr3_nt: TGTGCCAGCAGCGTAGCTGGCGGGGGGTTCAATGAGCAGTTCTTC; cdr3_aa: CASSVAGGGFNEQFF
j_call: TRBJ1-2; v_call: TRBV10-3; d_call: .; cdr3_nt: TGTGCCATCAGTGAGCCAAATAGGGGTAACTATGGCTACACCTTC; cdr3_aa: CAISEPNRGNYGYTF
j_call: TRBJ2-5; v_call: TRBV18; d_call: TRBD1; cdr3_nt: TGTGCCAGCTCACCTGGGGACAGGCTCCAAGAGACCCAGTACTTC; cdr3_aa: CASSPGDRLQETQYF
j_call: TRBJ2-6; v_call: TRBV7-8; d_call: .; cdr3_nt: TGTGCCAGCACCCTAGACAGGCCCTCTGGGGCCAACGTCCTGACTTTC; cdr3_aa: CASTLDRPSGANVLTF
j_call: TRBJ1-5; v_call: TRBV11-2; d_call: .; cdr3_nt: TGTGCCAGCAGCTTGGAGGAGGGGCGGGATCAGCCCCAGCATTTT; cdr3_aa: CASSLEEGRDQPQHF
j_call: TRBJ2-1; v_call: TRBV19; d_call: TRBD1; cdr3_nt: TGTGCCAGTAGTATTTTTTCGACAGGGGGCAATGAGCAGTTCTTC; cdr3_aa: CASSIFSTGGNEQFF
j_call: TRBJ2-3; v_call: TRBV6-6; d_call: TRBD2; cdr3_nt: TGTGCCAGCAGTTACTCGGGGGGGACTAATACGCAGTATTTT; cdr3_aa: CASSYSGGTNTQYF
j_call: TRBJ2-7; v_call: TRBV7-8; d_call: .; cdr3_nt: TGTGCCAGCAGCTTAGCGGCAGGGACACTCTACGAGCAGTACTTC; cdr3_aa: CASSLAAGTLYEQYF
j_call: TRBJ2-2; v_call: TRBV5-1; d_call: TRBD1; cdr3_nt: TGCGCCAGCAGCCCGGGGACAGTGAACACCGGGGAGCTGTTTTTT; cdr3_aa: CASSPGTVNTGELFF
j_call: TRBJ2-5; v_call: TRBV7-2; d_call: .; cdr3_nt: TGTGCCAGCAGCTTAGGAAGGGGCAGTGAGACCCAGTACTTC; cdr3_aa: CASSLGRGSETQYF
j_call: TRBJ2-1; v_call: TRBV4-3; d_call: TRBD2; cdr3_nt: TGCGCCAGCAGCCTAAGACTAGCGAGTTACAATGAGCAGTTCTTC; cdr3_aa: CASSLRLASYNEQFF
j_call: TRBJ1-6; v_call: TRBV6-5; d_call: TRBD1; cdr3_nt: TGTGCCAGCAGTAGGACAGGGGGGAATTCACCCCTCCACTTT; cdr3_aa: CASSRTGGNSPLHF
j_call: TRBJ2-7; v_call: TRBV10-3; d_call: TRBD1; cdr3_nt: TGTGCCATCAGTGGAGGACAGGGTCACGAGCAGTACTTC; cdr3_aa: CAISGGQGHEQYF
j_call: TRBJ2-3; v_call: TRBV27; d_call: TRBD2; cdr3_nt: TGTGCCAGCAGTTCTCGACTAGCGGGAGAACGCACAGATACGCAGTATTTT; cdr3_aa: CASSSRLAGERTDTQYF
j_call: TRBJ1-1; v_call: TRBV5-1; d_call: TRBD1; cdr3_nt: TGCGCCAGCAGCCGACCGACAGGGGGGAACACTGAAGCTTTCTTT; cdr3_aa: CASSRPTGGNTEAFF
j_call: TRBJ2-5; v_call: TRBV11-1; d_call: .; cdr3_nt: TGTGCCAGCAGCCTACTCCGGGAAAGCATTCGAGAGACCCAGTACTTC; cdr3_aa: CASSLLRESIRETQYF
j_call: TRBJ2-7; v_call: TRBV4-3; d_call: .; cdr3_nt: TGCGCCAGCAGCCAAGATCTCGGCCGGGAATACGAGCAGTACTTC; cdr3_aa: CASSQDLGREYEQYF
j_call: TRBJ2-7; v_call: TRBV7-2; d_call: .; cdr3_nt: TGTGCCAGCAGCTCAACGGCGGGGCGGTCCTACGAGCAGTACTTC; cdr3_aa: CASSSTAGRSYEQYF
j_call: TRBJ1-2; v_call: TRBV7-9; d_call: .; cdr3_nt: TGTGCCAGCAGCGCGTACAGGGATAACTATGGCTACACCTTC; cdr3_aa: CASSAYRDNYGYTF